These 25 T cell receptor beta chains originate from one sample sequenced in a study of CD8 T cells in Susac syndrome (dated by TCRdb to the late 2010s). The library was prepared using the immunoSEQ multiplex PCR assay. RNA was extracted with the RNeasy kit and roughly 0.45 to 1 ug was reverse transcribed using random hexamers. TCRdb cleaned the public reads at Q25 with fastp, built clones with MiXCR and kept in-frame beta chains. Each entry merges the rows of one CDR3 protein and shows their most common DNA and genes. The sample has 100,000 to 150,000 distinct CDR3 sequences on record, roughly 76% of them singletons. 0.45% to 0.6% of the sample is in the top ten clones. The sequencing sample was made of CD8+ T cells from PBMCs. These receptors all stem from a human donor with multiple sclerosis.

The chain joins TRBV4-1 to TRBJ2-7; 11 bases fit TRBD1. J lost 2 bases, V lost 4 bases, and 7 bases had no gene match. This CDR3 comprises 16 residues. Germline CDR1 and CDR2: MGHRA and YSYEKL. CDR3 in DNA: TGCGCCAGCAGCCCTTCCGGGACAGGGGGGACCTACGAGCAGTACGTC. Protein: CASSPSGTGGTYEQYV.

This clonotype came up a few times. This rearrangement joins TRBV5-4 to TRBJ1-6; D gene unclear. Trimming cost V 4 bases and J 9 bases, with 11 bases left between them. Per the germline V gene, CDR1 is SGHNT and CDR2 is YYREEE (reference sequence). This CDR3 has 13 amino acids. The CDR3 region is CASSPGKSSPLHF. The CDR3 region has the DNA TGTGCCAGCAGCCCCGGTAAGAGTTCACCCCTCCACTTT.

The CDR3 spells CASSFIEGPGELFF. The DNA of the CDR3 is TGTGCCAGCAGTTTCATCGAGGGGCCCGGGGAGCTGTTTTTT. The V and J genes are TRBV27 and TRBJ2-2, with D possibly called TRBD1 or TRBD2 (5 bases each). Germline V CDR1 and CDR2: MNHEY, SMNVEV (reference sequence). The CDR3 covers 14 residues. With 3 bases removed from V and 6 bases from J, the gap between germline ends came to 11 bases.

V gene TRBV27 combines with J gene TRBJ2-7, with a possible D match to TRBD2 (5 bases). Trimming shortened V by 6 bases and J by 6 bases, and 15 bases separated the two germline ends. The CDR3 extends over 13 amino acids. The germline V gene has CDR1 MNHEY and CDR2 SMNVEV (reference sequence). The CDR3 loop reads CASSHSEVGEQYV. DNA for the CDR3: TGTGCCAGCAGCCATTCGGAGGTGGGCGAGCAGTACGTC.

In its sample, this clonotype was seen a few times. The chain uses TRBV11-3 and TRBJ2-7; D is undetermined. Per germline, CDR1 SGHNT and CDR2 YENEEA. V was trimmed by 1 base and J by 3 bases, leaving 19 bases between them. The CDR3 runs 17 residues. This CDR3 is CASSLGYQDGPNYEQYV. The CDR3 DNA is TGTGCCAGCAGCTTAGGATACCAGGACGGTCCTAACTACGAGCAGTACGTC.

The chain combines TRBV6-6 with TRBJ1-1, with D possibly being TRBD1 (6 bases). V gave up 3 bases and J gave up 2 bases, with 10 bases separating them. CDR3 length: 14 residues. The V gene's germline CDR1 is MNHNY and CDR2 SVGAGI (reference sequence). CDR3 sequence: CASSYWTDNTEAFF. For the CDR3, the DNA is TGTGCCAGCAGTTATTGGACAGACAACACTGAAGCTTTCTTT.

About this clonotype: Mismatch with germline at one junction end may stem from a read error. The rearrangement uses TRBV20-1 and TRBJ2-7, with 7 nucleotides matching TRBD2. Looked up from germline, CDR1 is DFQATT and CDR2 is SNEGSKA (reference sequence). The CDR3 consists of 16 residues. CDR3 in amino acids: CSARGPGSGITYEQYF. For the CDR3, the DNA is TGCAGTGCCAGAGGACCAGGGAGCGGGATTACCTACGAGCAGTACTTC.

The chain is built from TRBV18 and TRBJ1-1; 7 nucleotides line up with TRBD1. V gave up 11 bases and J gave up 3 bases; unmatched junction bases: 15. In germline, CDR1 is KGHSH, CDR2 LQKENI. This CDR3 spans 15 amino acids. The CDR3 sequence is CAGHQQGIGDTEAFF. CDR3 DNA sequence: TGTGCCGGCCACCAACAGGGGATCGGGGACACTGAAGCTTTCTTT.

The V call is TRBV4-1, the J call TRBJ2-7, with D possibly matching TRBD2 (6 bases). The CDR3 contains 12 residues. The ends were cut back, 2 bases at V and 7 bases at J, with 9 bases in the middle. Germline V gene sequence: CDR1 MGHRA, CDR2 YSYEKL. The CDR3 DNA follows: TGCGCCAGCAGCCAAATCGCGGGGGAGCAGTACTTC. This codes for CASSQIAGEQYF.

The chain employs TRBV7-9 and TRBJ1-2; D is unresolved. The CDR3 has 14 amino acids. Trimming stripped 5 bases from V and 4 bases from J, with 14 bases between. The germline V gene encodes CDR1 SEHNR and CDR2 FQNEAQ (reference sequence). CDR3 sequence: CASSQTPRSYGYTF. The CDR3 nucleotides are TGTGCCAGCAGCCAGACCCCTCGCAGCTATGGCTACACCTTC.

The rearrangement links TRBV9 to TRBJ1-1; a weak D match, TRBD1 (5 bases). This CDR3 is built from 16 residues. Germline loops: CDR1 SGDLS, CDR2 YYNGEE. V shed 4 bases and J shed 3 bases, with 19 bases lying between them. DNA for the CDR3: TGTGCCAGCAGCCCTTGGGGCAGGGATACGGACACTGAAGCTTTCTTT. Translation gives CASSPWGRDTDTEAFF.

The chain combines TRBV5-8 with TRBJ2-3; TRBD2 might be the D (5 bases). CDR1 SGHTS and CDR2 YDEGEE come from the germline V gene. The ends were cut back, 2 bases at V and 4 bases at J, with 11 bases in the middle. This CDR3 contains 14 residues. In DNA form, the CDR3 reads TGTGCCAGCAGCTTTCTCGAGGGAGCAGATACGCAGTATTTT. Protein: CASSFLEGADTQYF.

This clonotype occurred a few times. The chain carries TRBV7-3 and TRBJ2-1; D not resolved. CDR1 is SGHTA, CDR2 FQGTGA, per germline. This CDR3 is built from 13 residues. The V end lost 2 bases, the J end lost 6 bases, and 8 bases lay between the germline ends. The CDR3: CASSLLGGNEQFF. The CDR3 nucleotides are TGTGCCAGCAGCTTACTGGGCGGCAATGAGCAGTTCTTC.

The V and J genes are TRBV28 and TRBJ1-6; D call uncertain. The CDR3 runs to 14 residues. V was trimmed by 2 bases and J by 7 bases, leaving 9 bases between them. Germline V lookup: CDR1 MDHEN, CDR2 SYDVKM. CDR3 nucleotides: TGTGCCAGCAGTTTAACGGATAGAAATTCACCCCTCCACTTT. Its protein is CASSLTDRNSPLHF.

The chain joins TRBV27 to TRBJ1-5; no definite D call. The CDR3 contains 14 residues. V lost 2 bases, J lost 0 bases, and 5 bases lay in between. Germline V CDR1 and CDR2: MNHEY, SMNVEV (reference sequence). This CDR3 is CASSLLNSNQPQHF. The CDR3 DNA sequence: TGTGCCAGCAGTTTACTGAATAGCAATCAGCCCCAGCATTTT.

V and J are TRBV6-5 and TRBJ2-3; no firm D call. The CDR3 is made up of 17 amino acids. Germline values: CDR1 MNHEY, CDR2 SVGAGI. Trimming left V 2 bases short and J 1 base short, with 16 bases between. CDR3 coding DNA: TGTGCCAGCAGTTACAACGAGTTATTAGCCGGCACAGATACGCAGTATTTT. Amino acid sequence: CASSYNELLAGTDTQYF.

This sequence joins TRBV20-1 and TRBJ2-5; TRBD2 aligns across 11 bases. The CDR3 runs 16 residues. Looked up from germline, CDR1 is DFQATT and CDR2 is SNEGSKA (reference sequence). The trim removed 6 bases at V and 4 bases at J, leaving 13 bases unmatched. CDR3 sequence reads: CSATHWGLAVVETQYF. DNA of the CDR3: TGCAGTGCCACGCATTGGGGACTAGCGGTAGTAGAGACCCAGTACTTC.

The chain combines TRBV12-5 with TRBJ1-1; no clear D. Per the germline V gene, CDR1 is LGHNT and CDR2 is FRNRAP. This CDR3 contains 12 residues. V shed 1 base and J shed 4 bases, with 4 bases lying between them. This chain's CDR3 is CASGLGSTEAFF. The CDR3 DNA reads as TGTGCTAGTGGTTTGGGGAGCACTGAAGCTTTCTTT.

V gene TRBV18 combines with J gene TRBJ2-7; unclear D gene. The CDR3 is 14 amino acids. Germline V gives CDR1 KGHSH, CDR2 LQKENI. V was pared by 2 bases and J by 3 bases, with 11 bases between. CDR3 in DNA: TGTGCCAGCTCACCATACCCTGGAAACTACGAGCAGTACTTC. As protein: CASSPYPGNYEQYF.

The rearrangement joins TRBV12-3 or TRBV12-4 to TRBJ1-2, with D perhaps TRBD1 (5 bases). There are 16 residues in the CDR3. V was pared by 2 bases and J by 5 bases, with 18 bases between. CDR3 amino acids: CASSLTPWEGRYGYTF. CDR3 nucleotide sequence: TGTGCCAGCAGTTTAACCCCCTGGGAGGGGCGGTATGGCTACACCTTC.

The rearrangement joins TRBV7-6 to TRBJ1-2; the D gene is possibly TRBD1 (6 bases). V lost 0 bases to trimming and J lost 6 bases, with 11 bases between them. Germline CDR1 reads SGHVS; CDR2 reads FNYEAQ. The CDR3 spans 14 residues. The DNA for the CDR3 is TGTGCCAGCAGCTTAGCGGGGGGCGGGGATGGCTACACCTTC. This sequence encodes CASSLAGGGDGYTF.

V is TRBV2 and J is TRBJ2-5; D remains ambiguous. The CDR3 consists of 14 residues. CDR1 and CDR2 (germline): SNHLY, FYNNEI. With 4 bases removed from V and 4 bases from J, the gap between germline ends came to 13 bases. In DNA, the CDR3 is TGTGCCAGCAGTGGTACCGCGCTAGGAGAGACCCAGTACTTC. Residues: CASSGTALGETQYF.

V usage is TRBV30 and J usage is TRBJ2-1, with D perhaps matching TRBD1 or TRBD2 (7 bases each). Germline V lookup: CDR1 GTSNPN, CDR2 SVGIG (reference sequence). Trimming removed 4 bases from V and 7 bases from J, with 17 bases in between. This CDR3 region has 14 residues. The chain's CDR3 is CAWTGGVAPNEQFF. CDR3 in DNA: TGTGCCTGGACAGGGGGGGTAGCGCCGAATGAGCAGTTCTTC.

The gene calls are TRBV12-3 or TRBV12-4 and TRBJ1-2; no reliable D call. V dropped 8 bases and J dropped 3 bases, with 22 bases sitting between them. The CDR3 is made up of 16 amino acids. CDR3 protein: CASAKIFGLGYYGYTF. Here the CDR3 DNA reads TGTGCCAGCGCCAAGATCTTCGGCCTCGGTTACTATGGCTACACCTTC.

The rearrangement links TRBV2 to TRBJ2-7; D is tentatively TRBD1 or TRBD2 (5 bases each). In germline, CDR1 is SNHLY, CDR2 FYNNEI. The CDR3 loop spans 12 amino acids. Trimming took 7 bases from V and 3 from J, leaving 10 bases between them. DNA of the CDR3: TGTGCCAGCACCGGGACGGGCTACGAGCAGTACTTC. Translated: CASTGTGYEQYF.